This is a list of T cell receptor beta chains from one sample in a study of shared clonotypes between healthy human individuals. Sequencing used immunoSEQ multiplex PCR; TCRdb keeps in-frame clones, though not all of them. Among roughly 2.6 million clones, around nine tenths were seen once, and the ten largest hold under 0.15%. Sequences were obtained from naive CD4+ T cells sorted from blood. All receptors come from a man in his late teens or twenties in good health. CDR3s include the opening cysteine and the closing phenylalanine or tryptophan. The order of the fields is D gene, clone size, V gene, J gene, CDR3 length, CDR3 protein, CDR3 DNA. The D gene is left open where the match is weak. The size field is filled for only some rows; it gives once, few, many or a size class.

D: .; size: few; V: TRBV28; J: TRBJ1-1; length: 14; CDR3: CASSSPDINTEAFF; DNA: TGTGCCAGCAGTTCTCCAGACATTAACACTGAAGCTTTCTTT
D: TRBD2; size: .; V: TRBV18; J: TRBJ2-7; length: 15; CDR3: CASSPLADSSYEQYF; DNA: TGTGCCAGCTCACCTCTAGCGGATAGCTCCTACGAGCAGTACTTC
D: TRBD1; size: .; V: TRBV7-9; J: TRBJ2-5; length: 16; CDR3: CASSLGQGARQETQYF; DNA: TGTGCCAGCAGCTTAGGCCAGGGGGCTCGGCAAGAGACCCAGTACTTC
D: .; size: .; V: TRBV2; J: TRBJ2-1; length: 13; CDR3: CASSLQGNHEQFF; DNA: TGTGCCAGCAGTTTGCAGGGCAACCATGAGCAGTTCTTC
D: .; size: .; V: TRBV9; J: TRBJ1-3; length: 15; CDR3: CASSAEGGSGNTIYF; DNA: TGTGCCAGCAGCGCCGAAGGAGGCTCTGGAAACACCATATATTTT
D: TRBD1; size: .; V: TRBV9; J: TRBJ1-4; length: 19; CDR3: CASSFSEGYMTGTNEKLFF; DNA: TGTGCCAGCAGCTTCTCCGAGGGGTATATGACAGGGACTAATGAAAAACTGTTTTTT
D: TRBD2; size: .; V: TRBV29-1; J: TRBJ2-2; length: 13; CDR3: CSVGGASTGELFF; DNA: TGCAGCGTCGGGGGGGCCAGCACCGGGGAGCTGTTTTTT
D: TRBD1; size: once; V: TRBV5-1; J: TRBJ2-1; length: 15; CDR3: CASSFDRASIYEQFF; DNA: TGCGCCAGCAGCTTCGACAGGGCAAGTATCTATGAGCAGTTCTTC
D: .; size: .; V: TRBV7-2; J: TRBJ2-7; length: 15; CDR3: CASSRGGQTAYEQYF; DNA: TGTGCCAGCAGCCGGGGGGGACAGACAGCCTACGAGCAGTACTTC
D: .; size: .; V: TRBV30; J: TRBJ2-4; length: 14; CDR3: CAWRRIPAKNIQYF; DNA: TGTGCCTGGAGGCGGATTCCCGCCAAAAACATTCAGTACTTC
D: .; size: .; V: TRBV5-4; J: TRBJ1-1; length: 16; CDR3: CASSKGHLGMNTEAFF; DNA: TGTGCCAGCAGCAAGGGACACCTCGGGATGAACACTGAAGCTTTCTTT
D: TRBD2; size: .; V: TRBV27; J: TRBJ2-7; length: 15; CDR3: CASFRMGGGSYEQYF; DNA: TGTGCCAGCTTTAGAATGGGGGGGGGTTCCTACGAGCAGTACTTC
D: TRBD2; size: .; V: TRBV7-8; J: TRBJ2-1; length: 15; CDR3: CASSYGLAAYNEQFF; DNA: TGTGCCAGCAGCTATGGACTAGCGGCCTACAATGAGCAGTTCTTC
D: TRBD2; size: .; V: TRBV7-9; J: TRBJ2-2; length: 16; CDR3: CASSLKSREGTGELFF; DNA: TGTGCCAGCAGCCTAAAATCCAGGGAGGGAACCGGGGAGCTGTTTTTT
D: .; size: few; V: TRBV9; J: TRBJ1-1; length: 14; CDR3: CASSETLGGSEAFF; DNA: TGTGCCAGCAGCGAGACTTTAGGGGGTTCTGAAGCTTTCTTT
D: .; size: .; V: TRBV7-3; J: TRBJ1-1; length: 13; CDR3: CASSLFGNTEAFF; DNA: TGTGCCAGCAGCTTATTCGGGAACACTGAAGCTTTCTTT
D: TRBD2; size: few; V: TRBV7-2; J: TRBJ2-1; length: 15; CDR3: CASSAGLAGGNEQFF; DNA: TGTGCCAGCAGCGCGGGACTAGCGGGAGGAAATGAGCAGTTCTTC
D: TRBD2; size: .; V: TRBV19; J: TRBJ2-4; length: 16; CDR3: CASRSQAGPWGGIQYF; DNA: TGTGCCAGTAGGTCGCAAGCAGGGCCGTGGGGGGGCATTCAGTACTTC
D: .; size: .; V: TRBV28; J: TRBJ1-5; length: 13; CDR3: CASDAERNQPQHF; DNA: TGTGCCAGCGACGCAGAGAGAAATCAGCCCCAGCATTTT
D: TRBD1; size: .; V: TRBV10-2; J: TRBJ1-6; length: 17; CDR3: CASRPTFGTGFNSPLHF; DNA: TGCGCCAGCAGACCTACCTTCGGGACAGGGTTTAATTCACCCCTCCACTTT
D: .; size: .; V: TRBV21-1; J: TRBJ1-5; length: 19; CDR3: CASRGYGEIHKYSNQPQHF; DNA: TGTGCCAGCCGCGGATATGGGGAAATCCACAAGTATAGCAATCAGCCCCAGCATTTT
D: .; size: .; V: TRBV11-2; J: TRBJ2-1; length: 15; CDR3: CASSQGQPTYNEQFF; DNA: TGTGCCAGCAGCCAGGGACAACCAACCTACAATGAGCAGTTCTTC
D: TRBD1; size: .; V: TRBV27; J: TRBJ2-5; length: 16; CDR3: CASSSDRGLLGETQYF; DNA: TGTGCCAGCAGTTCCGACAGGGGGCTCTTAGGGGAGACCCAGTACTTC
D: .; size: .; V: TRBV7-2; J: TRBJ1-2; length: 13; CDR3: CASSRDSDYGYTF; DNA: TGTGCCAGCAGCCGCGACAGTGACTATGGCTACACCTTC
D: .; size: .; V: TRBV19; J: TRBJ1-4; length: 14; CDR3: CASSHRVPNEKLFF; DNA: TGTGCCAGTAGTCACCGGGTCCCTAATGAAAAACTGTTTTTT
D: .; size: .; V: TRBV20-1; J: TRBJ2-7; length: 11; CDR3: CSASWGNEQYF; DNA: TGCAGTGCTAGTTGGGGTAACGAGCAGTACTTC
D: TRBD2; size: .; V: TRBV7-2; J: TRBJ2-7; length: 14; CDR3: CASSLLAGAYEQYF; DNA: TGTGCCAGCAGTTTACTAGCGGGAGCCTACGAGCAGTACTTC
D: TRBD1; size: .; V: TRBV30; J: TRBJ1-2; length: 14; CDR3: CAWYRDREDYGYTF; DNA: TGTGCCTGGTATCGGGACAGGGAGGACTATGGCTACACCTTC